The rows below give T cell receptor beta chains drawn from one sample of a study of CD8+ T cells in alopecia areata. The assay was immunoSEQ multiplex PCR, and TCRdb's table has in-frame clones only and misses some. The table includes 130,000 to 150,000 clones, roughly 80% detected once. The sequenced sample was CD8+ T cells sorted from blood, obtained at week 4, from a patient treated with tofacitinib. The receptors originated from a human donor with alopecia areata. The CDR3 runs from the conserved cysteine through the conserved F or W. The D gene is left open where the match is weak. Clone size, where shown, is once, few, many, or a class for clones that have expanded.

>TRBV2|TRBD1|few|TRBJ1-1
TGTGCCAGCAGTGACCCCGGGACAGGAGATACTGAAGCTTTCTTT
CASSDPGTGDTEAFF
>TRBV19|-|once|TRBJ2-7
TGTGCCAGTAGTATGGGGGGATTATCCTACGAGCAGTACTTC
CASSMGGLSYEQYF
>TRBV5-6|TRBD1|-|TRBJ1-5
TGTGCCAGCAGCCAAATGGGACAGGGCAATCAGCCCCAGCATTTT
CASSQMGQGNQPQHF
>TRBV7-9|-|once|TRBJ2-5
TGTGCCAGCAGCTTAGATAGCTTCGGAGAGACCCAGTACTTC
CASSLDSFGETQYF
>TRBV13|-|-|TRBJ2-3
TGTGCCAGCGCGGGACTCAGAGGCGCAGATACGCAGTATTTT
CASAGLRGADTQYF
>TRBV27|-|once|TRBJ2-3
TGTGCCAGCACCCCGTCAGCTAGCACAGATACGCAGTATTTT
CASTPSASTDTQYF
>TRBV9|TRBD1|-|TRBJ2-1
TGTGCCAGCAGCGTAAGGGGACAGGGGGCTTACAATGAGCAGTTCTTC
CASSVRGQGAYNEQFF
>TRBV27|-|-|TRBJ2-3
TGTGCCAGCAGTGCGAGGGCGGCCTATACGCAGTATTTT
CASSARAAYTQYF
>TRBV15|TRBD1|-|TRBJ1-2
TGTGCCACCAGCGGCGACAGGGGGCCGGGAGGCTACACCTTC
CATSGDRGPGGYTF
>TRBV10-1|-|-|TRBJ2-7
TGCGCCAGCAGTGAGAGCTCCTACGAGCAGTACTTC
CASSESSYEQYF
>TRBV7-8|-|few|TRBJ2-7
TGTGCCAGCAGCCCCGGGGTTAGCAGAGTCCACGAGCAGTACTTC
CASSPGVSRVHEQYF
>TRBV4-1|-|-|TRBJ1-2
TGCGCCAGCAGCCAATCGCCCCAGGGGAACTTTTATGGCTGCACCTTC
CASSQSPQGNFYGCTF
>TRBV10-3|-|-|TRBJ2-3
TGTGCCATCAGTGAGTCAGGCCGGAGCGATACGCAGTATTTT
CAISESGRSDTQYF
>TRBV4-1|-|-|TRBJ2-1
TGCGCCAGCAGCCAAGATTACAATGAGCAGTTCTTC
CASSQDYNEQFF
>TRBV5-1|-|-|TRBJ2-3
TGCGCCAGCAGATCTGAGCCGACAGGATCAAGCACAGATACGCAGTATTTT
CASRSEPTGSSTDTQYF
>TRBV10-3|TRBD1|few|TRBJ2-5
TGTGCCATCAGTGATGGACAGGGGGAAGAGACCCAGTACTTC
CAISDGQGEETQYF
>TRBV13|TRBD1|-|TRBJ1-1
TGTGCCAGCAGCTTAGTGGCCCTGGGGACAGGGTTGATTAGGAACACTGAAGCTTTCTTT
CASSLVALGTGLIRNTEAFF
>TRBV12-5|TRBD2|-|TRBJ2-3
TGTGCTAGTGGTTTGTCCCTAGCGGGAGTACGTACAGATACGCAGTATTTT
CASGLSLAGVRTDTQYF
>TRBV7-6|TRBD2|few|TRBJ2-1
TGTGCCAGCAGCTTAGTTGCTAGCGGGGGGGCCGGGAATGAGCAGTTCTTC
CASSLVASGGAGNEQFF
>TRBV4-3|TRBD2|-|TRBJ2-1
TGCGCCAGCAGCCAATCCCAAGCGGGGGCGAACTACAATGAGCAGTTCTTC
CASSQSQAGANYNEQFF
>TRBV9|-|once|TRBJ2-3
TGTGCCAGCAGCGTACGTAGCGACCCCACAGATACGCAGTATTTT
CASSVRSDPTDTQYF
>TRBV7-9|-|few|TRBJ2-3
TGTGCCAGCAGCTCCCGACCCTTGGATACGCAGTATTTT
CASSSRPLDTQYF
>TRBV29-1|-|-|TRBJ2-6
TGCAGCGTTTCCGGGACCCCGGGAGGGGCCAACGTCCTGACTTTC
CSVSGTPGGANVLTF
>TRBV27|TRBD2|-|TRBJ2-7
TGTGCCAGCAGTTCCGGTAGCGGGGGGGCCTACGAGCAGTACTTC
CASSSGSGGAYEQYF
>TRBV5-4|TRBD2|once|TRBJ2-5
TGTGCCAGCAGCCCACACCCACTAGCGGGGGGAGGGCCCCAAGAGACCCAGTACTTC
CASSPHPLAGGGPQETQYF
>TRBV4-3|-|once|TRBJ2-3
TGCGCCAGCAGCCAAGATCTAGGGTCCAGCGGCTATTTCACAGATACGCAGTATTTT
CASSQDLGSSGYFTDTQYF